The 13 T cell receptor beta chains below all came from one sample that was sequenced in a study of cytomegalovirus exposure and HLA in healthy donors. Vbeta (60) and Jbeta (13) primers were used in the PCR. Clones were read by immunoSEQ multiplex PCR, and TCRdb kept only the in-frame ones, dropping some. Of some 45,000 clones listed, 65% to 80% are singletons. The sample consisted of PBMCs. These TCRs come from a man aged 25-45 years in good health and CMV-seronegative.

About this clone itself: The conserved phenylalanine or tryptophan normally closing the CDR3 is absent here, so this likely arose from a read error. The CDR3 coding sequence is TGCAGCGTTGTGTACGGGACTAGAGGCGACGACCAGTACTCC. Translating gives CSVVYGTRGDDQYS. The V call is TRBV29-1, the J call TRBJ2-7, with 8 bases matching TRBD2. The germline V gene has CDR1 SQVTM and CDR2 ANQGSEA. There are 14 residues in the CDR3.

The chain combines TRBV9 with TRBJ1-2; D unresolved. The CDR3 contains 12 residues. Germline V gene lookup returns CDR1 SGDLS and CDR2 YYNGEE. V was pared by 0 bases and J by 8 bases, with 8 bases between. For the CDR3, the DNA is TGTGCCAGCAGCGTAGTTCGGGGAGGCTACACCTTC. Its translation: CASSVVRGGYTF.

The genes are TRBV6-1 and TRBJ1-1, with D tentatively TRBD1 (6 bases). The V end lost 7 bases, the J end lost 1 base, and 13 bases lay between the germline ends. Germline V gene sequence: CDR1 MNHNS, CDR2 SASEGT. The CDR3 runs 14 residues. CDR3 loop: CASKDSQRNTEAFF. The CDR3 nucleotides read TGTGCCAGCAAGGACAGCCAGAGGAACACTGAAGCTTTCTTT.

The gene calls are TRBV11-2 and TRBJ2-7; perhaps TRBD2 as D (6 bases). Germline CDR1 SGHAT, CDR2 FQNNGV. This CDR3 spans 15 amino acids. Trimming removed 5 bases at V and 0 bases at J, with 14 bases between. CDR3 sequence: CASSPPGLSSYEQYF. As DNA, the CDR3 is TGTGCCAGCAGCCCTCCGGGACTTTCCTCCTACGAGCAGTACTTC.

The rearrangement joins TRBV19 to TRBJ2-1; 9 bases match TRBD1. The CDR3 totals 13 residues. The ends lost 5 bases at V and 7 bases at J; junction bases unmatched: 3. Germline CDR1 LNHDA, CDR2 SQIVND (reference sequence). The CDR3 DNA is TGTGCCAGTAGTGCCGGGACAGGGAATGAGCAGTTCTTC. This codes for CASSAGTGNEQFF.

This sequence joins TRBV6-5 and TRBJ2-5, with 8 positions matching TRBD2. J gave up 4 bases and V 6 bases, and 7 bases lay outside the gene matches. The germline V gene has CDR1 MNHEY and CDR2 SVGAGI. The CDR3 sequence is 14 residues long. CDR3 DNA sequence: TGTGCCAGCAGCCCCTTCACTAGCGGAGAGACCCAGTACTTC. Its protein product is CASSPFTSGETQYF.

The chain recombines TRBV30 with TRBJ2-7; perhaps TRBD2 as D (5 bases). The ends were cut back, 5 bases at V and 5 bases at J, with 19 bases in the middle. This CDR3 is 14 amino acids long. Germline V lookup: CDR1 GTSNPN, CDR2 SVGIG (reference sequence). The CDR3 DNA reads TGTGCCTGGTCCGCCGGGGTAGCATCTGACGAGCAGTACTTC. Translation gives CAWSAGVASDEQYF.

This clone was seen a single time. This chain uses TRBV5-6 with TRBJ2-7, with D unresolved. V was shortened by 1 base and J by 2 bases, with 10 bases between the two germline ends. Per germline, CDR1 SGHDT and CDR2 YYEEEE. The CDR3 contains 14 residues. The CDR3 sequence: CASSLQRFPYEQYF. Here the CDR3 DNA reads TGTGCCAGCAGCTTGCAGCGTTTCCCCTACGAGCAGTACTTC.

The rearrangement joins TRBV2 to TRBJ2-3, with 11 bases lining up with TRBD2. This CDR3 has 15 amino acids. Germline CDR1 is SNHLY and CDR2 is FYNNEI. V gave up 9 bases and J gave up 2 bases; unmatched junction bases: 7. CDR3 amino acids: CASSSGRTFTDTQYF. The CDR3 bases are TGTGCCAGTTCTAGCGGGAGGACCTTCACAGATACGCAGTATTTT.

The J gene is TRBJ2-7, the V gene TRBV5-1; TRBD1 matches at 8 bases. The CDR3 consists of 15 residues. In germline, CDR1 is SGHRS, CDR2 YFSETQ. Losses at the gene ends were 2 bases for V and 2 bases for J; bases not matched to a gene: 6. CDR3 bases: TGCGCCAGCAGCTTCCAAACAGGGGGACCCTACGAGCAGTACTTC. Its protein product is CASSFQTGGPYEQYF.

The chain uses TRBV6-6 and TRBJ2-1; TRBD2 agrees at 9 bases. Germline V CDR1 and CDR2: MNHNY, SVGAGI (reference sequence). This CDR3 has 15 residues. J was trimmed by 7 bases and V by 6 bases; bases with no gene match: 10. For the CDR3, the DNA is TGTGCCAGCAGCACGACTGGTAGCGGGAGTAATGAGCAGTTCTTC. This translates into CASSTTGSGSNEQFF.

The CDR3 is CSVLQGEGQPQHF. The DNA for the CDR3 is TGCAGCGTACTACAGGGGGAAGGACAGCCCCAGCATTTT. V and J are TRBV29-1 and TRBJ1-5, with 8 bases identical to TRBD1. Germline trimming cut 6 bases from V and 7 bases from J; bases unmatched to any gene: 8. The germline V gene encodes CDR1 SQVTM and CDR2 ANQGSEA. This CDR3 is 13 amino acids long.

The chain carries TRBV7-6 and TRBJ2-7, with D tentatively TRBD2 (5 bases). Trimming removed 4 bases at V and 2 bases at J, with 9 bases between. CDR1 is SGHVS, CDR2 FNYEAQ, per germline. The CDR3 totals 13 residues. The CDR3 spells CASSSTTAYEQYF. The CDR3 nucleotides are TGTGCCAGCAGCTCGACTACCGCCTACGAGCAGTACTTC.